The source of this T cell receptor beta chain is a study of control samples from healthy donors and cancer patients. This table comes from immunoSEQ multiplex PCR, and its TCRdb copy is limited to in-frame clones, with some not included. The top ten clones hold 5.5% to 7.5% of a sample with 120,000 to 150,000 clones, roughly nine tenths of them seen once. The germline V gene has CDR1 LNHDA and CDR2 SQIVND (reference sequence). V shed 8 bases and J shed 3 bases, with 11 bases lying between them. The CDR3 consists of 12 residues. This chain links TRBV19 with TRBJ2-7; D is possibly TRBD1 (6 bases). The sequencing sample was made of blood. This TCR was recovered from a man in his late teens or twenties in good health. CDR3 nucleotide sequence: TGTGCCAGTCAGGACAGCCTCTACGAGCAGTACTTC. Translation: CASQDSLYEQYF.